This T cell receptor (beta chain) was observed in a study of T cell repertoires in ileal Crohn's disease. The overall study: 30% to 40% were active smokers at surgery; median disease duration was around 7.9 years. Thiopurines (around 10) or anti-TNF agents (roughly 17) were given postoperatively to about half.

General observations from the study: Sorted CD8 T cells held more high-frequency clones than CD4.

TCRdb's table, derived via immunoSEQ multiplex PCR, lists solely in-frame clones and lacks some. The table lists approximately 4,100 clones, about 80% of them singletons. V lost 5 bases and J 0 bases, leaving 13 bases between the germline ends. The CDR3 has 15 amino acids. Per germline, CDR1 SGHVS and CDR2 FNYEAQ. Turning to this clone: Its antigen is currently unknown.

This receptor was obtained from an adult with Crohn's disease. The gene calls are TRBV7-6 and TRBJ1-1, with D unclear. The sequenced sample was ileal tissue. CDR3: CASSLVAGLNTEAFF. In DNA form, the CDR3 reads TGTGCCAGCAGCCTCGTGGCGGGTTTGAACACTGAAGCTTTCTTT.